This TCR beta chain was documented in a study of Graves' ophthalmopathy and Graves' hyperthyroidism. TCR beta CDR3 regions were amplified from RNA transcripts. Following a first-round RT-PCR that used HTBI primers, a second-round multiplex PCR was carried out. One entry per CDR3 protein results from TCRdb running MiXCR on the multiplex PCR reads. The table includes around 1.1 million distinct CDR3 sequences, less than 45% detected once. Concerning this clonotype itself: Since a much larger clone is just one base distant, this may be a read error.

The CDR3 has 15 residues. Germline CDR1 is LNHDA and CDR2 is SQIVND (reference sequence). The chain couples TRBV19 to TRBJ2-7, with 9 bases aligning to TRBD2. The sample was peripheral blood or thyroid tissue (not recorded which). The source of this sequence is an adult man with Graves' hyperthyroidism. CDR3 nucleotide sequence: TGTGCCACCGGGGATGCGGGAGGGCCTCGGAACGATCAGTACTTC. As protein: CATGDAGGPRNDQYF.